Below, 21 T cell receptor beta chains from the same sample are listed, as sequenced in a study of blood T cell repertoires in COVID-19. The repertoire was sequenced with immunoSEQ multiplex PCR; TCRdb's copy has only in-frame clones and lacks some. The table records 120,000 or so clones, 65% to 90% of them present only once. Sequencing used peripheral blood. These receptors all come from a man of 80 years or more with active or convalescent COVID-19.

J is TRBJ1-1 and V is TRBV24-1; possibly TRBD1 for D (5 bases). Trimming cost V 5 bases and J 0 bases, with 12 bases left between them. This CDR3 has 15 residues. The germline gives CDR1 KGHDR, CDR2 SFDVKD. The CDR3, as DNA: TGTGCCACCAGTGGAAATCGGGGGATGAACACTGAAGCTTTCTTT. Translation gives CATSGNRGMNTEAFF.

Here the CDR3 reads CASSLGGGNYEQYF. Written as DNA, the CDR3 is TGTGCCAGCAGCCTTGGCGGGGGGAACTACGAGCAGTACTTC. The V gene is TRBV27, the J gene TRBJ2-7; 8 nucleotides match TRBD2. V lost 6 bases to trimming and J lost 3 bases; unmatched junction nucleotides: 7. Germline CDR1 is MNHEY and CDR2 is SMNVEV (reference sequence). The CDR3 totals 14 residues.

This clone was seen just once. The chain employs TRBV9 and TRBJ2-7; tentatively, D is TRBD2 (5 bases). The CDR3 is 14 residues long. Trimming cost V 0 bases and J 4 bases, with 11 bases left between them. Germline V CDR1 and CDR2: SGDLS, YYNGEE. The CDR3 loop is CASSVGRVAYEQYF. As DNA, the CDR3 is TGTGCCAGCAGCGTAGGGCGGGTGGCGTACGAGCAGTACTTC. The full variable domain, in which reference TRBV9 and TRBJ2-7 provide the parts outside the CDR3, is DSGVTQTPKHLITATGQRVTLRCSPRSGDLSVYWYQQSLDQGLQFLIQYYNGEERAKGNILERFSAQQFPDLHSELNLSSLELGDSALYFCASSVGRVAYEQYFGPGTRLTVT.

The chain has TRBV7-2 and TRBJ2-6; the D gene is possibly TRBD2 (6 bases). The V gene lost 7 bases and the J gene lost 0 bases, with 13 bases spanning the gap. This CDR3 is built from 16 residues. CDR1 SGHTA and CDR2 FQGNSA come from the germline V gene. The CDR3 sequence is CASTYRGTSGANVLTF. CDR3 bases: TGTGCCAGCACCTATCGGGGGACCTCTGGGGCCAACGTCCTGACTTTC.

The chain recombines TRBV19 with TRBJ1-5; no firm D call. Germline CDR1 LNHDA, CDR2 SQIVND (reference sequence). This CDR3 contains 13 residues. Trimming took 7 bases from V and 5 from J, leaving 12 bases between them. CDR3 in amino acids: CASKAYQDQPQHF. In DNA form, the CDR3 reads TGTGCCAGTAAGGCTTACCAGGATCAGCCCCAGCATTTT.

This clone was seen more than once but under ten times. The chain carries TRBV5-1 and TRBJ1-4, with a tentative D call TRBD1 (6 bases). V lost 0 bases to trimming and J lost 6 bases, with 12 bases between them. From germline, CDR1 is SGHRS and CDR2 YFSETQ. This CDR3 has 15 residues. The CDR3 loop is CASSLEGQPHEKLFF. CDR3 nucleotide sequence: TGCGCCAGCAGCTTGGAAGGACAGCCTCATGAAAAACTGTTTTTT.

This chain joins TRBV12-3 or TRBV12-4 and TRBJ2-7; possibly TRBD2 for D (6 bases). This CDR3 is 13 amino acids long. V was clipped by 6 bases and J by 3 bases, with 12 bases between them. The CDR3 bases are TGTGCCAGCAGGACCGGGGGAGTCTACGAGCAGTACTTC. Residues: CASRTGGVYEQYF.

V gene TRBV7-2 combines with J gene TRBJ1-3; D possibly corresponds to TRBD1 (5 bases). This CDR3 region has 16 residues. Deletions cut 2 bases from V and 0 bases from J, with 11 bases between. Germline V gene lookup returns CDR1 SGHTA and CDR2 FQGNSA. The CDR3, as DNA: TGTGCCAGCAGCTTACAGACAGCCACCTCTGGAAACACCATATATTTT. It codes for CASSLQTATSGNTIYF.

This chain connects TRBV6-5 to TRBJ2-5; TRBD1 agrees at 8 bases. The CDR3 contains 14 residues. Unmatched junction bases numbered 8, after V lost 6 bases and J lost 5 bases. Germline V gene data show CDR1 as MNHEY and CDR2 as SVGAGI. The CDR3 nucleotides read TGTGCCAGCAGCGACAGGGGCTGGGGGGAGACCCAGTACTTC. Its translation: CASSDRGWGETQYF.

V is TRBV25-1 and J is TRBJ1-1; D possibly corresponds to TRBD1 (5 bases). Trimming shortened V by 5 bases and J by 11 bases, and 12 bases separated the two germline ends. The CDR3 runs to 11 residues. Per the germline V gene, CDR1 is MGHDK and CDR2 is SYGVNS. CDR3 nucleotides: TGTGCCAGCAGTTCCCGGGACTTCGCTTTCTTT. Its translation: CASSSRDFAFF.

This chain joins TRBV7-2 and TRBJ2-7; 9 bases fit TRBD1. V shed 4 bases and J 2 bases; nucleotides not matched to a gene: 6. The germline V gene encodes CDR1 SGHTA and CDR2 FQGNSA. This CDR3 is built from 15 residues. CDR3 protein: CASSSRQGGTYEQYF. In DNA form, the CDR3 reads TGTGCCAGCAGCTCTCGACAGGGGGGAACCTACGAGCAGTACTTC.

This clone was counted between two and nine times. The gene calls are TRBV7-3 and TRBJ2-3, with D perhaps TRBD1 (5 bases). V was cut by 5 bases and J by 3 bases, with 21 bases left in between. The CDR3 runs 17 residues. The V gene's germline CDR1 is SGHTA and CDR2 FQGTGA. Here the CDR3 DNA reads TGTGCCAGCAGCCCCCAAAGACAGTCCTTCTCAACAGATACGCAGTATTTT. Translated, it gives CASSPQRQSFSTDTQYF.

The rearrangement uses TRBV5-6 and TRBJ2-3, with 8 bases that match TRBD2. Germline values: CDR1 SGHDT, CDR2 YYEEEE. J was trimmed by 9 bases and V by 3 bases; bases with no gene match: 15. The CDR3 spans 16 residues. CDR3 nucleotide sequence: TGTGCCAGCAGCTCGCGGGGACTAGGCGGGGTAAAGACGCAGTATTTT. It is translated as CASSSRGLGGVKTQYF. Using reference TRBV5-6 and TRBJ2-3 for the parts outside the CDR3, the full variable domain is DAGVTQSPTHLIKTRGQQVTLRCSPKSGHDTVSWYQQALGQGPQFIFQYYEEEERQRGNFPDRFSGHQFPNYSSELNVNALLLGDSALYLCASSSRGLGGVKTQYFGPGTRLTVL.

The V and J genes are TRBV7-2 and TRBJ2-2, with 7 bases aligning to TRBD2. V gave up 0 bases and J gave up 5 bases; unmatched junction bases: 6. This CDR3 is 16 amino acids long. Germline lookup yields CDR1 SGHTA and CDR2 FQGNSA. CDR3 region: CASSLAPSGQTGELFF. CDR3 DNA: TGTGCCAGCAGCTTAGCGCCTAGCGGACAAACCGGGGAGCTGTTTTTT.

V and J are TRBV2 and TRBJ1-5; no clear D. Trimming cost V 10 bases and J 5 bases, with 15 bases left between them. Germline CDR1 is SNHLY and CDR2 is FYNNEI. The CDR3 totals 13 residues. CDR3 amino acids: CANRLARDQPQHF. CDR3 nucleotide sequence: TGTGCCAACCGCCTGGCCCGTGATCAGCCCCAGCATTTT.

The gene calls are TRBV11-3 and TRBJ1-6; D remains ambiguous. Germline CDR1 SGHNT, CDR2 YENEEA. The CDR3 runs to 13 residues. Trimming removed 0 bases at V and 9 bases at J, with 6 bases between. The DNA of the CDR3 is TGTGCCAGCAGCTTAGATCAGGTTTCACCCCTCCACTTT. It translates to CASSLDQVSPLHF.

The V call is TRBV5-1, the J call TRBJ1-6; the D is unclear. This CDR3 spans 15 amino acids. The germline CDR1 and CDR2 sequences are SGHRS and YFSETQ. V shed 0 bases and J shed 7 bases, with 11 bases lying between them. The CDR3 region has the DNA TGCGCCAGCAGCTTGGCGCAGGCTGGGAATTCACCCCTCCACTTT. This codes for CASSLAQAGNSPLHF. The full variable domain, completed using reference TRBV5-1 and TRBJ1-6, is KAGVTQTPRYLIKTRGQQVTLSCSPISGHRSVSWYQQTPGQGLQFLFEYFSETQRNKGNFPGRFSGRQFSNSRSEMNVSTLELGDSALYLCASSLAQAGNSPLHFGNGTRLTVT.

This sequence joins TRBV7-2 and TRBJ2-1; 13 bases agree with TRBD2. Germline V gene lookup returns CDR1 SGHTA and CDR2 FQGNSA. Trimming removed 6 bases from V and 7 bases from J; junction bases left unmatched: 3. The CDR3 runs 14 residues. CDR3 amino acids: CASRLAGGMNEQFF. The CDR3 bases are TGTGCCAGCAGACTAGCGGGGGGGATGAATGAGCAGTTCTTC.

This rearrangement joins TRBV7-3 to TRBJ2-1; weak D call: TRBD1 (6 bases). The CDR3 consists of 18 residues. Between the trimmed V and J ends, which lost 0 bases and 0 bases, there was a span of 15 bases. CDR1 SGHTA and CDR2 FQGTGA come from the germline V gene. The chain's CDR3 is CASSLTGRGGSSYNEQFF. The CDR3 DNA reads TGTGCCAGCAGCTTAACCGGCAGGGGCGGTAGCTCCTACAATGAGCAGTTCTTC.

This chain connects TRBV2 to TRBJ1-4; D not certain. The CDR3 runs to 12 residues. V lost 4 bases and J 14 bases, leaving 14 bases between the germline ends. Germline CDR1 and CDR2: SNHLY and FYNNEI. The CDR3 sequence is CASSVNIKALFF. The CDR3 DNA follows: TGTGCCAGCAGTGTGAACATTAAAGCGCTGTTTTTT.

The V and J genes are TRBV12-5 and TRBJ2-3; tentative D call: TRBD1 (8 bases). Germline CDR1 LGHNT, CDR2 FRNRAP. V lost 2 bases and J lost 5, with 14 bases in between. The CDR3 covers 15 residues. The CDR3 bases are TGTGCTAGTGGTTTGCCAACAGGGGGGGAAGATACGCAGTATTTT. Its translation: CASGLPTGGEDTQYF.